This record covers a single T cell receptor beta chain. Data came from immunoSEQ multiplex PCR; TCRdb stores just in-frame clones and leaves some out. The data show about 130,000 clones, roughly 90% seen once. This sample is drawn from a study of control samples from healthy donors and cancer patients. The sample taken for sequencing was blood. The sequence came from a man between 40 and 49 years old in good health.

The CDR3: CASSLNDRAFF. For the CDR3, the DNA is TGCGCCAGCAGCTTAAATGACAGAGCTTTCTTT. The V and J genes are TRBV5-1 and TRBJ1-1; TRBD1 is a possible D gene (5 bases). CDR3 length: 11 amino acids. The V gene lost 2 bases and the J gene lost 10 bases, with 9 bases spanning the gap. Germline V CDR1 and CDR2: SGHRS, YFSETQ.